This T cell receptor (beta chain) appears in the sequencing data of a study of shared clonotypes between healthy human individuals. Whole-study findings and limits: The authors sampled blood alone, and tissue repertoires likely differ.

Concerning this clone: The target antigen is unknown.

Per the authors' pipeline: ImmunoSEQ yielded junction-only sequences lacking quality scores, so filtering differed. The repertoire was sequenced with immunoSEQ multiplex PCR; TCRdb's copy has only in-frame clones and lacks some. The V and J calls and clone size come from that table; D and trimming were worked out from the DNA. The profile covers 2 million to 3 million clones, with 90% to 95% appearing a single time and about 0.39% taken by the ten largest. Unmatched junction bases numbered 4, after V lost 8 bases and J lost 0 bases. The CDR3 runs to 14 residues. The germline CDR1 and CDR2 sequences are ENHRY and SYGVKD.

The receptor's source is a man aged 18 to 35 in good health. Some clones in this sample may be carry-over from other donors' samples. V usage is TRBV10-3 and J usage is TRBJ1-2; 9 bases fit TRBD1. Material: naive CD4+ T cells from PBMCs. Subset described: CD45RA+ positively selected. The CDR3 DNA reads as TGTGCCATCGAGGACAGGGGATCTAACTATGGCTACACCTTC. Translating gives CAIEDRGSNYGYTF.